The 26 T cell receptor beta chains below come from one sample, sequenced in a study of somatic mutations in cytotoxic T cells in rheumatoid arthritis. Clones were sequenced by immunoSEQ multiplex PCR, and TCRdb holds only the in-frame ones, with some missing. The repertoire holds fewer than 15,000 clones, with around 70% as singletons. Material: CD8+ T cells sorted from blood. These receptors originate from an adult with rheumatoid arthritis.

This clone was seen a few times. The V and J genes are TRBV29-1 and TRBJ1-1, with D maybe TRBD1 (6 bases). CDR1 is SQVTM and CDR2 is ANQGSEA in the germline V gene. This CDR3 has 14 residues. V shed 4 bases and J shed 1 base, with 13 bases lying between them. The CDR3 region is CSVAGGAWNTEAFF. The CDR3 DNA reads as TGCAGCGTTGCGGGGGGCGCGTGGAACACTGAAGCTTTCTTT. The variable domain in full, completed from reference TRBV29-1 and TRBJ1-1, reads SAVISQKPSRDICQRGTSLTIQCQVDSQVTMMFWYRQQPGQSLTLIATANQGSEATYESGFVIDKFPISRPNLTFSTLTVSNMSPEDSSIYLCSVAGGAWNTEAFFGQGTRLTVV.

The chain carries TRBV4-1 and TRBJ1-1; TRBD1 matches 7 bases. There are 14 residues in the CDR3. Germline-derived CDR1 and CDR2 are MGHRA and YSYEKL. Trimming took 1 base from V and 7 from J; bases not matched to a gene: 6. The CDR3 DNA reads as TGCGCCAGCAGCCAAGGTGGACAGGCCTATGAAGCTTTCTTT. It is translated as CASSQGGQAYEAFF.

V gene TRBV9 combines with J gene TRBJ2-7; D ambiguous. The CDR3 contains 12 residues. The V end was cut by 0 bases, the J end by 6 bases, with 7 bases between. Germline CDR1 is SGDLS and CDR2 is YYNGEE. CDR3 loop: CASSVGNGEQYF. DNA of the CDR3: TGTGCCAGCAGCGTAGGAAACGGCGAGCAGTACTTC.

The CDR3 reads CASSLWGGQETQYF. In nucleotides, the CDR3 is TGTGCCAGCAGCTTATGGGGGGGCCAAGAGACCCAGTACTTC. The chain carries TRBV5-4 and TRBJ2-5, with 7 bases matching TRBD2. Trimming took 2 bases from V and 1 from J; bases not matched to a gene: 2. The germline V gene has CDR1 SGHNT and CDR2 YYREEE (reference sequence). The CDR3 consists of 14 residues.

V is TRBV5-1 and J is TRBJ1-1; TRBD1 is a possible D gene (5 bases). Germline CDR1 and CDR2: SGHRS and YFSETQ. This CDR3 has 16 residues. The V end lost 2 bases, the J end lost 5 bases, and 19 bases lay between the germline ends. CDR3 residues: CASSFELMGTGTEAFF. The CDR3 DNA sequence: TGCGCCAGCAGCTTCGAATTAATGGGGACTGGTACTGAAGCTTTCTTT.

The chain recombines TRBV27 with TRBJ1-1; the D is unclear. Trimming removed 7 bases from V and 5 bases from J, with 8 bases in between. The CDR3 length is 11 residues. CDR1 is MNHEY, CDR2 SMNVEV, per germline (reference sequence). This CDR3 reads CASMMRTEAFF. CDR3 coding DNA: TGTGCCAGCATGATGCGGACTGAAGCTTTCTTT.

The chain employs TRBV27 and TRBJ2-3; possibly TRBD1 for D (5 bases). This CDR3 comprises 17 residues. Germline values: CDR1 MNHEY, CDR2 SMNVEV (reference sequence). V gave up 1 base and J gave up 0 bases, with 14 bases separating them. In nucleotides, the CDR3 is TGTGCCAGCAGTTTATTAGGCGAAGGGGCTAGCACAGATACGCAGTATTTT. Protein product: CASSLLGEGASTDTQYF.

This chain connects TRBV28 to TRBJ1-5; 9 bases map to TRBD1. The CDR3 spans 15 residues. The germline gives CDR1 MDHEN, CDR2 SYDVKM. The junction had 1 base not matched to a gene; V was cut back by 2 bases and J by 2 bases. For the CDR3, the DNA is TGTGCCAGCAGTTTACGGACAGGGGGCAATCAGCCCCAGCATTTT. Translating gives CASSLRTGGNQPQHF.

This chain connects TRBV9 to TRBJ2-5; 7 nucleotides align to TRBD2. From germline, CDR1 is SGDLS and CDR2 YYNGEE. With V trimmed by 6 bases and J by 5 bases, 7 bases remained unmatched. CDR3 length: 13 amino acids. The CDR3 reads CASTGAREETQYF. The CDR3 DNA reads TGTGCCAGCACCGGGGCGCGGGAGGAGACCCAGTACTTC.

The rearrangement uses TRBV7-2 and TRBJ2-5; 8 nucleotides agree with TRBD2. Unmatched junction bases numbered 6, after V lost 7 bases and J lost 5 bases. The V gene's germline CDR1 is SGHTA and CDR2 FQGNSA. The CDR3 loop spans 13 amino acids. CDR3: CASKRTSRETQYF. Here the CDR3 DNA reads TGTGCCAGCAAACGGACTAGCAGGGAGACCCAGTACTTC.

This clone was detected once. The chain combines TRBV7-9 with TRBJ1-3, with D possibly being TRBD1 (5 bases). The V and J ends lost 6 bases and 4 bases respectively, with 10 bases between them. Germline assignment: CDR1 SEHNR and CDR2 FQNEAQ (reference sequence). The CDR3 runs 13 residues. The CDR3 nucleotides are TGTGCCAGCAGTGAGAGGGGCGGAAACACCATATATTTT. This translates into CASSERGGNTIYF.

The genes are TRBV10-1 and TRBJ1-1, with D tentatively TRBD1 (5 bases). The V gene's germline CDR1 is WNHNN and CDR2 SYGVQD (reference sequence). The CDR3 length is 14 residues. V lost 0 bases to trimming and J lost 5 bases, with 10 bases between them. CDR3 protein: CASSESQVGTEAFF. The CDR3 region has the DNA TGCGCCAGCAGTGAGTCACAGGTCGGGACTGAAGCTTTCTTT.

The V and J genes are TRBV28 and TRBJ2-7, with D possibly matching TRBD1 (6 bases). V lost 7 bases to trimming and J lost 3 bases, with 13 bases between them. There are 13 residues in the CDR3. The germline CDR1 and CDR2 sequences are MDHEN and SYDVKM. CDR3 region: CASNLGHYYEQYF. The CDR3, as DNA: TGTGCCAGCAATTTGGGACACTACTACGAGCAGTACTTC.

The gene calls are TRBV9 and TRBJ2-7, with D unresolved. Germline values: CDR1 SGDLS, CDR2 YYNGEE. V gave up 0 bases and J gave up 0 bases, with 7 bases separating them. The CDR3 is 14 amino acids. CDR3 in amino acids: CASSVGQASYEQYF. The DNA of the CDR3 is TGTGCCAGCAGCGTAGGGCAGGCCTCCTACGAGCAGTACTTC.

The genes are TRBV7-2 and TRBJ2-5; D perhaps matches TRBD2 (7 bases). In germline, CDR1 is SGHTA, CDR2 FQGNSA. V was trimmed by 3 bases and J by 9 bases, leaving 8 bases between them. The CDR3 is made up of 11 amino acids. For the CDR3, the DNA is TGTGCCAGCAGCTTGGGGGGGCCCCAGTACTTC. Encoded protein: CASSLGGPQYF. The full variable domain, rest sourced from reference TRBV7-2 and TRBJ2-5, is GAGVSQSPSNKVTEKGKDVELRCDPISGHTALYWYRQSLGQGLEFLIYFQGNSAPDKSGLPSDRFSAERTGGSVSTLTIQRTQQEDSAVYLCASSLGGPQYFGPGTRLLVL.

The chain recombines TRBV6-6 with TRBJ1-1; D is undetermined. The germline V gene encodes CDR1 MNHNY and CDR2 SVGAGI (reference sequence). The CDR3 has 12 amino acids. V shed 5 bases and J shed 3 bases, with 7 bases lying between them. The CDR3 protein is CASSQQYTEAFF. In DNA form, the CDR3 reads TGTGCCAGCAGTCAACAGTACACTGAAGCTTTCTTT.

The V call is TRBV15, the J call TRBJ1-1; D is unclear. CDR3 length: 12 residues. Germline CDR1 LNHNV, CDR2 YYDKDF (reference sequence). Trimming stripped 8 bases from V and 2 bases from J, with 9 bases between. The CDR3 DNA is TGTGCCACCCAAGGGCTAAACACTGAAGCTTTCTTT. It translates to CATQGLNTEAFF. The entire variable domain, with the rest obtained from reference TRBV15 and TRBJ1-1, is as follows: DAMVIQNPRYQVTQFGKPVTLSCSQTLNHNVMYWYQQKSSQAPKLLFHYYDKDFNNEADTPDNFQSRRPNTSFCFLDIRSPGLGDTAMYLCATQGLNTEAFFGQGTRLTVV.

In its sample, this clone ranks as large (0.1 to 1%). The chain recombines TRBV25-1 with TRBJ2-5; D is possibly TRBD1 (5 bases). V lost 2 bases to trimming and J lost 0 bases, with 7 bases between them. CDR3 length: 14 amino acids. Germline-derived CDR1 and CDR2 are MGHDK and SYGVNS. The CDR3 nucleotides read TGTGCCAGCAGTGAAAGGGGCCACCAAGAGACCCAGTACTTC. Its protein is CASSERGHQETQYF. Looking up the rest from reference TRBV25-1 and TRBJ2-5 gives the full variable domain: EADIYQTPRYLVIGTGKKITLECSQTMGHDKMYWYQQDPGMELHLIHYSYGVNSTEKGDLSSESTVSRIRTEHFPLTLESARPSHTSQYLCASSERGHQETQYFGPGTRLLVL.

This chain uses TRBV5-1 with TRBJ2-1; weak D call: TRBD2 (5 bases). V lost 4 bases, J lost 14 bases, and 16 bases lay in between. The length of the CDR3 is 12 residues. Looked up from germline, CDR1 is SGHRS and CDR2 is YFSETQ. The CDR3 reads CASSAPGHGEFF. The CDR3 nucleotides are TGCGCCAGCAGCGCGCCGGGCCACGGGGAGTTCTTC.

V usage is TRBV15 and J usage is TRBJ2-3; 10 nucleotides line up with TRBD2. The CDR3 contains 17 residues. Trimming removed 1 base from V and 5 bases from J; junction bases left unmatched: 9. From germline, CDR1 is LNHNV and CDR2 YYDKDF (reference sequence). DNA of the CDR3: TGTGCCACCAGCAGAGTGGAAGCGGGGGGGCCGGTAGATACGCAGTATTTT. Its protein is CATSRVEAGGPVDTQYF.

The chain employs TRBV29-1 and TRBJ1-2; 7 bases fit TRBD1. CDR1 and CDR2 (germline): SQVTM, ANQGSEA. V shed 0 bases, J shed 8 bases, and the junction held 12 bases outside the gene matches. This CDR3 has 15 residues. This CDR3 reads CSVEDQQGEGLGYTF. The CDR3 nucleotides read TGCAGCGTTGAAGATCAGCAGGGGGAAGGTTTGGGCTACACCTTC.

This clone is a singleton in its sample. The chain combines TRBV7-3 with TRBJ2-3, with TRBD2 matching over 7 bases. Unmatched junction bases numbered 4, after V lost 2 bases and J lost 2 bases. The CDR3 has 15 residues. Germline loops: CDR1 SGHTA, CDR2 FQGTGA. CDR3 nucleotides: TGTGCCAGCAGCTTAGGGGGAGGGGACACAGATACGCAGTATTTT. This codes for CASSLGGGDTDTQYF.

The rearrangement joins TRBV27 to TRBJ1-2; 8 nucleotides match TRBD1. J lost 1 base, V lost 5 bases, and 6 bases had no gene match. Germline-derived CDR1 and CDR2 are MNHEY and SMNVEV (reference sequence). The CDR3 is 15 residues long. The CDR3 bases are TGTGCCAGCAGTGGGACAGGTATCGGTAACTATGGCTACACCTTC. This encodes CASSGTGIGNYGYTF.

The chain carries TRBV15 and TRBJ1-1; D gene uncertain. Germline lookup yields CDR1 LNHNV and CDR2 YYDKDF (reference sequence). The CDR3 totals 15 residues. V lost 0 bases to trimming and J lost 3 bases, with 11 bases between them. The CDR3 spells CATSRERFVDTEAFF. The DNA for the CDR3 is TGTGCCACCAGCAGAGAAAGGTTCGTGGACACTGAAGCTTTCTTT.

This clone was picked up a small number of times. The CDR3 sequence: CASSLWGTDTQYF. Written as DNA, the CDR3 is TGCGCCAGCAGCTTATGGGGCACAGATACGCAGTATTTT. The chain couples TRBV4-3 to TRBJ2-3; D unclear. Trimming removed 5 bases from V and 1 base from J, with 7 bases in between. CDR1 is LGHNA, CDR2 YSLEER, per germline. The CDR3 has 13 amino acids.

V gene TRBV4-2 combines with J gene TRBJ1-1, with 8 bases aligning to TRBD1. There are 14 residues in the CDR3. Germline CDR1 and CDR2: LGHNA and YNFKEQ. With V trimmed by 5 bases and J by 8 bases, 10 bases remained unmatched. The CDR3 sequence is CASSLTGAWEEAFF. CDR3 in DNA: TGTGCCAGCAGCTTGACAGGGGCCTGGGAAGAAGCTTTCTTT.